These 21 T cell receptor beta chains originate from one sample sequenced in a study of T cell repertoires in cytomegalovirus infection. Via MiXCR, TCRdb re-called the reads, giving one row per CDR3 protein. Of some 180,000 distinct CDR3 sequences listed, about a sixth are singletons. Sequenced: CD8+ T cells from PBMCs. These receptors were obtained from a human donor in good health (CMV status not recorded). Some clones in this sample may be carry-over from other donors' samples.

The rearrangement joins TRBV7-2 to TRBJ1-1, with TRBD1 as a possible D gene (5 bases). V gave up 4 bases and J gave up 8 bases, with 20 bases separating them. The CDR3 covers 15 residues. CDR1 is SGHTA and CDR2 is FQGNSA in the germline V gene. CDR3 amino acids: CASSSADLGGFEAFF. The CDR3 DNA sequence: TGTGCCAGCAGCTCCGCCGATTTGGGGGGGTTCGAAGCTTTCTTT.

The genes are TRBV25-1 and TRBJ1-6; possible D gene TRBD1, 6 bases. The CDR3 consists of 15 residues. CDR1 and CDR2 from the germline V gene are MGHDK and SYGVNS. V was clipped by 7 bases and J by 0 bases, with 10 bases between them. The CDR3 sequence: CASIGTYSYNSPLHF. CDR3 sequence (DNA): TGTGCCAGCATCGGGACATACTCCTATAATTCACCCCTCCACTTT. Filled out from reference TRBV25-1 and TRBJ1-6, the complete variable domain reads EADIYQTPRYLVIGTGKKITLECSQTMGHDKMYWYQQDPGMELHLIHYSYGVNSTEKGDLSSESTVSRIRTEHFPLTLESARPSHTSQYLCASIGTYSYNSPLHFGNGTRLTVT.

The J gene is TRBJ2-1, the V gene TRBV6-8, with D uncertain. CDR1 and CDR2 from the germline V gene are MNHGY and SAAAGT. V was clipped by 5 bases and J by 4 bases, with 12 bases between them. The CDR3 loop spans 14 amino acids. As DNA, the CDR3 is TGTGCCAGCAGTCCCGTAGGAGCGTACAATGAGCAGTTCTTC. As protein: CASSPVGAYNEQFF.

J is TRBJ2-1 and V is TRBV29-1, with D perhaps matching TRBD2 (6 bases). This CDR3 has 13 amino acids. V shed 3 bases and J shed 9 bases, with 15 bases lying between them. CDR1 and CDR2 from the germline V gene are SQVTM and ANQGSEA. This CDR3 is CSVDPMWRGEQFF. The CDR3 bases are TGCAGCGTTGATCCTATGTGGCGGGGTGAGCAGTTCTTC.

This clonotype was seen a handful of times. V is TRBV15 and J is TRBJ2-4; possible D gene TRBD1, 6 bases. V was shortened by 3 bases and J by 0 bases, with 12 bases between the two germline ends. The CDR3 consists of 16 residues. The germline CDR1 and CDR2 sequences are LNHNV and YYDKDF (reference sequence). The CDR3 here is CATSSGQRLAKNIQYF. The CDR3 DNA is TGTGCCACCAGCAGCGGACAGCGCCTAGCCAAAAACATTCAGTACTTC.

This clonotype was seen only a few times. The chain is built from TRBV7-9 and TRBJ2-1; 7 bases align to TRBD1. The CDR3 runs to 12 residues. Trimming cost V 8 bases and J 6 bases; bases outside gene matches: 4. CDR1 is SEHNR, CDR2 FQNEAQ, per germline (reference sequence). CDR3 residues: CASEGQSNEQFF. The CDR3 nucleotides read TGTGCCAGCGAGGGACAGAGCAATGAGCAGTTCTTC.

The chain combines TRBV6-6 with TRBJ1-1; 8 bases map to TRBD1. J was trimmed by 0 bases and V by 6 bases; bases with no gene match: 12. CDR3 length: 17 residues. In germline, CDR1 is MNHNY, CDR2 SVGAGI (reference sequence). CDR3 sequence reads: CASRRSPGQALNTEAFF. CDR3 in DNA: TGTGCCAGCAGGAGATCTCCGGGACAGGCTTTGAACACTGAAGCTTTCTTT.

V is TRBV2 and J is TRBJ2-7; 7 bases are a match to TRBD1. This CDR3 is 14 amino acids long. Germline CDR1 is SNHLY and CDR2 is FYNNEI. Trimming took 6 bases from V and 2 from J; bases not matched to a gene: 7. The CDR3 DNA reads as TGTGCCAGCAGGGGCGGACAGGTCACCTACGAGCAGTACTTC. Its protein product is CASRGGQVTYEQYF.

This clonotype was detected only a few times. The chain links TRBV7-2 to TRBJ1-6; D is possibly TRBD1 (5 bases). The CDR3 loop spans 15 amino acids. Per germline, CDR1 SGHTA and CDR2 FQGNSA. The V and J ends lost 2 bases and 8 bases respectively, with 13 bases between them. This chain's CDR3 is CASSLIRGLHSPLHF. The CDR3 region has the DNA TGTGCCAGCAGCTTAATCCGGGGACTACATTCACCCCTCCACTTT.

V and J are TRBV27 and TRBJ1-1; D gene unclear. With 5 bases removed from V and 4 bases from J, the gap between germline ends came to 14 bases. CDR3 length: 14 amino acids. CDR1 is MNHEY, CDR2 SMNVEV, per germline (reference sequence). The CDR3, as DNA: TGTGCCAGCAGTCGAAGGCTGGATACCACTGAAGCTTTCTTT. Amino acids: CASSRRLDTTEAFF.

This clonotype was recorded a few times. This chain links TRBV7-9 with TRBJ2-7; 8 nucleotides align to TRBD1. The CDR3 has 15 residues. The J segment lost 0 bases and the V segment lost 1 base, leaving 2 bases of the junction unmatched. CDR1 is SEHNR and CDR2 is FQNEAQ in the germline V gene (reference sequence). The CDR3 DNA follows: TGTGCCAGCAGCTTAGGGACAGGGTTCTCCTACGAGCAGTACTTC. Its translation: CASSLGTGFSYEQYF.

This clonotype has a handful of counts. This rearrangement joins TRBV20-1 to TRBJ2-4, with D possibly being TRBD1 (6 bases). The V end lost 0 bases, the J end lost 0 bases, and 21 bases lay between the germline ends. The germline V gene encodes CDR1 DFQATT and CDR2 SNEGSKA (reference sequence). The CDR3 totals 19 residues. CDR3 bases: TGCAGTGCTAGAGATCTCGACAGGAGCTCAGCTCCAGCCAAAAACATTCAGTACTTC. Amino acid sequence: CSARDLDRSSAPAKNIQYF.

This clonotype showed up just a few times. At one end, the junction sequence differs from germline, possibly due to a read error. J is TRBJ1-4 and V is TRBV7-8, with a possible D match to TRBD1 (6 bases). Germline CDR1 reads SGHVS; CDR2 reads FQNEAQ. The CDR3 consists of 14 residues. The CDR3 DNA reads TGTGCCAGCTGCTTAGACAGGAGGAATGAAAAACTGTTTTTT. The encoded protein is CASCLDRRNEKLFF.

This clonotype appeared a few times. The chain recombines TRBV7-9 with TRBJ1-3; D call uncertain. The V and J ends lost 4 bases and 0 bases respectively, with 13 bases between them. Germline V gene sequence: CDR1 SEHNR, CDR2 FQNEAQ (reference sequence). The CDR3 sequence is 16 residues long. CDR3 loop: CASSWRHRSSGNTIYF. The CDR3 region has the DNA TGTGCCAGCAGCTGGAGGCATAGGAGCTCTGGAAACACCATATATTTT. Full variable domain (outside the CDR3, taken from reference TRBV7-9 and TRBJ1-3): DTGVSQNPRHKITKRGQNVTFRCDPISEHNRLYWYRQTLGQGPEFLTYFQNEAQLEKSRLLSDRFSAERPKGSFSTLEIQRTEQGDSAMYLCASSWRHRSSGNTIYFGEGSWLTVV.

This clonotype was seen a few times. The chain couples TRBV4-1 to TRBJ2-7, with D maybe TRBD1 (6 bases). Trimming left V 1 base short and J 3 bases short, with 16 bases between. Germline CDR1 reads MGHRA; CDR2 reads YSYEKL. The CDR3 spans 16 residues. The CDR3 coding sequence is TGCGCCAGCAGCCAAGTTTCGGGACATCGACTCTACGAGCAGTACTTC. As protein: CASSQVSGHRLYEQYF.

The genes are TRBV27 and TRBJ1-5, with 9 positions matching TRBD1. CDR1 MNHEY and CDR2 SMNVEV come from the germline V gene (reference sequence). The CDR3 contains 15 residues. J lost 6 bases, V lost 6 bases, and 9 bases had no gene match. The CDR3 here is CASRGTGNLSQPQHF. Written as DNA, the CDR3 is TGTGCCAGCAGGGGGACAGGGAACCTCTCTCAGCCCCAGCATTTT.

The chain combines TRBV6-4 with TRBJ2-3; no definite D call. V was shortened by 4 bases and J by 2 bases, with 10 bases between the two germline ends. The CDR3 is 14 residues long. Germline V gives CDR1 MRHNA, CDR2 SNTAGT. CDR3 sequence (DNA): TGTGCCAGCAGTGTACGTGCTTTCACAGATACGCAGTATTTT. Amino acid sequence: CASSVRAFTDTQYF.

The DNA for the CDR3 is TGTGCCAGCAGTTCTCCGAGCTCCTACAATGAGCAGTTCTTC. This translates into CASSSPSSYNEQFF. The chain is built from TRBV6-1 and TRBJ2-1; D is unresolved. In germline, CDR1 is MNHNS, CDR2 SASEGT. Trimming pared 5 bases from V and 0 bases from J, leaving 8 bases between. CDR3 length: 14 residues.

This clonotype was seen more than once but under ten times. CDR3 region: CASSLPYMNTEAFF. The CDR3 bases are TGTGCCAGCAGTTTGCCATACATGAACACTGAAGCTTTCTTT. The chain has TRBV28 and TRBJ1-1; D is ambiguous. CDR3 length equals 14 residues. Trimming removed 3 bases at V and 0 bases at J, with 8 bases between. Germline values: CDR1 MDHEN, CDR2 SYDVKM. The variable domain in full, with the rest retrieved from reference TRBV28 and TRBJ1-1, is DVKVTQSSRYLVKRTGEKVFLECVQDMDHENMFWYRQDPGLGLRLIYFSYDVKMKEKGDIPEGYSVSREKKERFSLILESASTNQTSMYLCASSLPYMNTEAFFGQGTRLTVV.

This sequence joins TRBV20-1 and TRBJ2-5; 16 nucleotides match TRBD2. Unmatched junction bases numbered 10, after V lost 0 bases and J lost 0 bases. The CDR3 has 20 residues. Germline values: CDR1 DFQATT, CDR2 SNEGSKA (reference sequence). In DNA, the CDR3 is TGCAGTGCTAGAGATCTCGGGGGACTAGCGGGGGGGCCGTACCAAGAGACCCAGTACTTC. This codes for CSARDLGGLAGGPYQETQYF.

This chain links TRBV5-6 with TRBJ2-7, with 8 nucleotides matching TRBD2. V lost 4 bases, J lost 2 bases, and 8 bases stayed unmatched. The CDR3 extends over 15 amino acids. Germline V lookup: CDR1 SGHDT, CDR2 YYEEEE. The CDR3 DNA is TGTGCCAGCAGCGCACCGGGAGGGCCCGCCTACGAGCAGTACTTC. The encoded protein is CASSAPGGPAYEQYF.